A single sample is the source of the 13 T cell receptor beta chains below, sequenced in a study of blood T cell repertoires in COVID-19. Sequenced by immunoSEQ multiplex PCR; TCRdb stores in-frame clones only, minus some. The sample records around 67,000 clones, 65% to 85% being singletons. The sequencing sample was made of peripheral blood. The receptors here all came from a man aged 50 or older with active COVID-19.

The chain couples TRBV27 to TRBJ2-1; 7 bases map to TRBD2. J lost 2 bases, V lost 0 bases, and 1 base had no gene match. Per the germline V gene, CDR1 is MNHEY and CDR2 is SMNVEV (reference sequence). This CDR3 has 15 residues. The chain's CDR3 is CASSLSLAAYNEQFF. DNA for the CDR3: TGTGCCAGCAGTTTATCGCTAGCGGCCTACAATGAGCAGTTCTTC.

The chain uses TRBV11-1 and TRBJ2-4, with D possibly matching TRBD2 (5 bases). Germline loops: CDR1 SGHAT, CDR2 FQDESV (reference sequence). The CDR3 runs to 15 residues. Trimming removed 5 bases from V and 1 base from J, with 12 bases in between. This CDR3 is CASSPGKAAKNIQYF. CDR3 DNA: TGTGCCAGCAGCCCCGGGAAGGCGGCCAAAAACATTCAGTACTTC. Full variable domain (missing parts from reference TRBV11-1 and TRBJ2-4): EAEVAQSPRYKITEKSQAVAFWCDPISGHATLYWYRQILGQGPELLVQFQDESVVDDSQLPKDRFSAERLKGVDSTLKIQPAELGDSAMYLCASSPGKAAKNIQYFGAGTRLSVL.

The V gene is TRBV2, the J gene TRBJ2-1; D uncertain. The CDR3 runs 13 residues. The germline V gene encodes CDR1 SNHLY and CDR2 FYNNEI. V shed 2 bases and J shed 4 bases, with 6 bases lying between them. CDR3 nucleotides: TGTGCCAGCAGTGAACGAGAGTACAATGAGCAGTTCTTC. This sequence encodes CASSEREYNEQFF. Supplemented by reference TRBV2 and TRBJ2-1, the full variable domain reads EPEVTQTPSHQVTQMGQEVILRCVPISNHLYFYWYRQILGQKVEFLVSFYNNEISEKSEIFDDQFSVERPDGSNFTLKIRSTKLEDSAMYFCASSEREYNEQFFGPGTRLTVL.

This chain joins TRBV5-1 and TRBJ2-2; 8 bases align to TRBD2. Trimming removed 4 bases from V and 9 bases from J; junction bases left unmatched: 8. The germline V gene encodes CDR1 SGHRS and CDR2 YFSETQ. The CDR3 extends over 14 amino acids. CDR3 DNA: TGCGCCAGCAGCGCCGGGAGCGGGGGCCGGGAGCTGTTTTTT. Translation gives CASSAGSGGRELFF. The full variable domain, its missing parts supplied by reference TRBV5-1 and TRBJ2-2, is KAGVTQTPRYLIKTRGQQVTLSCSPISGHRSVSWYQQTPGQGLQFLFEYFSETQRNKGNFPGRFSGRQFSNSRSEMNVSTLELGDSALYLCASSAGSGGRELFFGEGSRLTVL.

The CDR3 nucleotides read TGTGCCAGCAGCCTCTACAATGAGCAGTTCTTC. As protein: CASSLYNEQFF. The chain links TRBV12-3 or TRBV12-4 to TRBJ2-1; no reliable D call. CDR3 size: 11 residues. V lost 6 bases to trimming and J lost 3 bases, with 3 bases between them.

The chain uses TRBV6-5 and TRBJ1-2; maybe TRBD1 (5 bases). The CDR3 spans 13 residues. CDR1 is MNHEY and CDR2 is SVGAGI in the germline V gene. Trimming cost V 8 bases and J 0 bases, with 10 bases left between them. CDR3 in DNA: TGTGCCAGCGCCCGGGGGTCTAACTATGGCTACACCTTC. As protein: CASARGSNYGYTF.

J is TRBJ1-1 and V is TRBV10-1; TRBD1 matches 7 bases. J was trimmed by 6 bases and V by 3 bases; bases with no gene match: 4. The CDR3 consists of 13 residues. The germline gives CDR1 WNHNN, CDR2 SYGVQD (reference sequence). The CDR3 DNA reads TGCGCCAGCAGTGAACAGGGGAAGGCTGAAGCTTTCTTT. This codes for CASSEQGKAEAFF.

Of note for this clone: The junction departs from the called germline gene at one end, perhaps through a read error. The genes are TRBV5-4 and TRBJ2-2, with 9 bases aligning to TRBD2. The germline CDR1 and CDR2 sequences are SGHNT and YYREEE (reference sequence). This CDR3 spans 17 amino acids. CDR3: CASRLERGDANTGELFF. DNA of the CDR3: TGTGCCAGCAGGTTGGAGCGGGGGGACGCGAACACCGGGGAGCTGTTTTTT.

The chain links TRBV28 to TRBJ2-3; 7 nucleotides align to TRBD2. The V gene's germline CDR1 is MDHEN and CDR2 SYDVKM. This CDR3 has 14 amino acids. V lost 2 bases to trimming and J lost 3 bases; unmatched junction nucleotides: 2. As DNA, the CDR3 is TGTGCCAGCAGTTTAGCGGGAGAGACAGATACGCAGTATTTT. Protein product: CASSLAGETDTQYF.

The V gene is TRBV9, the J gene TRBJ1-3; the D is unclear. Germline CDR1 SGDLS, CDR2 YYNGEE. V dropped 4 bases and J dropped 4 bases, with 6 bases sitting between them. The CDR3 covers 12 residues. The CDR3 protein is CASSQTGNTIYF. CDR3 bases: TGTGCCAGCAGCCAGACAGGAAACACCATATATTTT.

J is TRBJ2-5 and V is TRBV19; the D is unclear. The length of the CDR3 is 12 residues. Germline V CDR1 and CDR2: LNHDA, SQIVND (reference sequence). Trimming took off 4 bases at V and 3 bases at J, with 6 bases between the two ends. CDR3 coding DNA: TGTGCCAGTAGTAACAGAAAAGAGACCCAGTACTTC. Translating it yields CASSNRKETQYF. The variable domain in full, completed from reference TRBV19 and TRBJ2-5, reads DGGITQSPKYLFRKEGQNVTLSCEQNLNHDAMYWYRQDPGQGLRLIYYSQIVNDFQKGDIAEGYSVSREKKESFPLTVTSAQKNPTAFYLCASSNRKETQYFGPGTRLLVL.

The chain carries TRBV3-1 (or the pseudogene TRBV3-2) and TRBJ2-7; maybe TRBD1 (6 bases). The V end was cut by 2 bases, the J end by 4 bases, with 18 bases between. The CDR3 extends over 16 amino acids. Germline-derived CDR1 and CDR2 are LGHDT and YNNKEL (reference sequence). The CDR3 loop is CASSQLPVGQGYEQYF. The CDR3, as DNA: TGTGCCAGCAGCCAACTTCCGGTGGGCCAGGGGTACGAGCAGTACTTC.

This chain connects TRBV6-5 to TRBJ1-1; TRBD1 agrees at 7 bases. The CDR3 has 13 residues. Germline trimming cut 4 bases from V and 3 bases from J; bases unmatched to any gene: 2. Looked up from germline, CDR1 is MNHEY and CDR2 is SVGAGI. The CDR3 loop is CASSSGQYTEAFF. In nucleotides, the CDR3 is TGTGCCAGCAGTTCGGGACAGTACACTGAAGCTTTCTTT.